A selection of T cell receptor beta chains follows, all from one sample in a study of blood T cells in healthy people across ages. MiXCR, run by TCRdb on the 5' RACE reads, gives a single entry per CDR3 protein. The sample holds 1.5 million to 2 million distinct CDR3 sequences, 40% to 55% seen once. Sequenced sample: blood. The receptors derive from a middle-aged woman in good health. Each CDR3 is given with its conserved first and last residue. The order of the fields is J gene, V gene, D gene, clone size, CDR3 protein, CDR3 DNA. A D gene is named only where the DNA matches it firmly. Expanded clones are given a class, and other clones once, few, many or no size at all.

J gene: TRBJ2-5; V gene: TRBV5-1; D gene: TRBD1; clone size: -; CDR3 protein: CASKTQGAGETQYF; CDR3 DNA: TGCGCCAGCAAGACACAGGGGGCCGGGGAGACCCAGTACTTC
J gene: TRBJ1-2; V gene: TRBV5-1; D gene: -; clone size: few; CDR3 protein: CASGPQGLYYGYTF; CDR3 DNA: TGCGCCAGCGGCCCCCAGGGGCTTTACTATGGCTACACCTTC
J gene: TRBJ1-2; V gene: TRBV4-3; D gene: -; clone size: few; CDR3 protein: CASSQDLPGSNYGYTF; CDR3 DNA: TGCGCCAGCAGCCAAGATCTTCCAGGATCTAACTATGGCTACACCTTC
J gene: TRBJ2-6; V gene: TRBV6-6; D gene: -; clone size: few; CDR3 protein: CASSYRQAGANVLTF; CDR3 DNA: TGTGCCAGCAGTTACAGACAAGCCGGGGCCAACGTCCTGACTTTC
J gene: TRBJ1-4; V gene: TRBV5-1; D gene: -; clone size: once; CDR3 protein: CASSLETGKREKLFF; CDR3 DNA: TGCGCCAGCAGCTTGGAAACAGGAAAGCGAGAAAAACTGTTTTTT
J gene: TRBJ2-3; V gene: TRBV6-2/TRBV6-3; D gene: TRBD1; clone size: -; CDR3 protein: CASKSGGEDTQYF; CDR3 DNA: TGTGCCAGCAAATCAGGGGGTGAGGATACGCAGTATTTT
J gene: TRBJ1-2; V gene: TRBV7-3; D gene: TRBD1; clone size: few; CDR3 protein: CASSSWTGPYGYTF; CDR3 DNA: TGTGCCAGCAGCTCATGGACAGGGCCATATGGCTACACCTTC
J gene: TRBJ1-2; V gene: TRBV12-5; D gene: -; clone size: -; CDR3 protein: CASGLVLGQDYGYTF; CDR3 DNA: TGTGCTAGTGGTTTGGTACTTGGCCAGGACTATGGCTACACCTTC
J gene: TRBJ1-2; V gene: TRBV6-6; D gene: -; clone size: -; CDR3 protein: CASSYAGDWGYTF; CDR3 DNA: TGTGCCAGCAGTTACGCGGGGGATTGGGGCTACACCTTC
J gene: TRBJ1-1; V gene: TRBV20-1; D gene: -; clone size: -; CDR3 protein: CSARSPGTIDTEAFF; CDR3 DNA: TGCAGTGCTAGATCCCCCGGGACTATAGACACTGAAGCTTTCTTT
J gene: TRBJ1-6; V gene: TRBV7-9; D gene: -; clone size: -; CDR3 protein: CASSHGEDSPGALHF; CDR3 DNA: TGTGCCAGCAGCCACGGAGAGGATTCCCCAGGGGCCCTCCACTTT
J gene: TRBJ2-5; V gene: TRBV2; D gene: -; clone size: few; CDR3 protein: CASSGQIQETQYF; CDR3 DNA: TGTGCCAGCAGTGGGCAGATCCAAGAGACCCAGTACTTC
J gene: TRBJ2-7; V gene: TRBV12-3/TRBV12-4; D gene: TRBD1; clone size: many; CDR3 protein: CASSSTGDYEQYF; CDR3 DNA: TGTGCCAGCAGTTCAACAGGGGACTACGAGCAGTACTTC
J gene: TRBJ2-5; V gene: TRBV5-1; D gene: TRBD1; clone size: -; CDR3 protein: CASSPGQAAETQYF; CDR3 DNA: TGCGCCAGCAGCCCAGGACAGGCCGCAGAGACCCAGTACTTC
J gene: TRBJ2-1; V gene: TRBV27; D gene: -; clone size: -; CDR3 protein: CASSLSLGGTYNEQFF; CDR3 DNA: TGTGCCAGCAGTTTATCCTTGGGGGGCACCTACAATGAGCAGTTCTTC
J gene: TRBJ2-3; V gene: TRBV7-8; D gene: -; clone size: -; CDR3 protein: CASSLFQIRADTQYF; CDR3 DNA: TGTGCCAGCAGCTTATTTCAGATCCGCGCAGATACGCAGTATTTT